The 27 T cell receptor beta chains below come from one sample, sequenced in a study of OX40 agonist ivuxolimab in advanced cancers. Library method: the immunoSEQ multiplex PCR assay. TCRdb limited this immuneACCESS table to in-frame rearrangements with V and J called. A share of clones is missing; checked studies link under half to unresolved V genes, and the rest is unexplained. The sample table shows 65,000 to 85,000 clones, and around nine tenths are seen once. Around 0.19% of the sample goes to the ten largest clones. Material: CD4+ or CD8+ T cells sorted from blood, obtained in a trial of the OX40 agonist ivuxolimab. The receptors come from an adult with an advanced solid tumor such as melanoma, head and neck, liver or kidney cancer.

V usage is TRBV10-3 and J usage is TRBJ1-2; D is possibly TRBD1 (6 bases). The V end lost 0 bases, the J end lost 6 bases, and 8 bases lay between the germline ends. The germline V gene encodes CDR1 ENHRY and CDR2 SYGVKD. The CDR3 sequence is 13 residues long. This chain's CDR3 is CAISESRGDGYTF. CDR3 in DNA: TGTGCCATCAGTGAGTCGAGGGGGGATGGCTACACCTTC.

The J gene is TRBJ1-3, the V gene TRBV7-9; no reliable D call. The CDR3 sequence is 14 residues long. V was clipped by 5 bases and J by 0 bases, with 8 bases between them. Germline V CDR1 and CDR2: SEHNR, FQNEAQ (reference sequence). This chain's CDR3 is CASSLQTSGNTIYF. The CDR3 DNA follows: TGTGCCAGCAGCCTCCAAACCTCTGGAAACACCATATATTTT.

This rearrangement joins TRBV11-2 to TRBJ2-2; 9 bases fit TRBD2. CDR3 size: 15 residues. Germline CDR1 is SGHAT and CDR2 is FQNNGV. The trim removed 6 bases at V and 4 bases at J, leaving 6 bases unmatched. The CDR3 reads CASRAGLAPTGELFF. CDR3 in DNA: TGTGCCAGCAGAGCGGGACTAGCTCCCACCGGGGAGCTGTTTTTT.

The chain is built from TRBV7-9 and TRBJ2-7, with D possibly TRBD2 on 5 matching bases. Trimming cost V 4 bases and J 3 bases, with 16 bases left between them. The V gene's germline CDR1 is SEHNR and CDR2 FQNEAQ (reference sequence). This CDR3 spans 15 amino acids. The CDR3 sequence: CASSSTSGLLYEQYF. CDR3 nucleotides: TGTGCCAGCAGCTCCACCTCTGGACTCCTCTACGAGCAGTACTTC.

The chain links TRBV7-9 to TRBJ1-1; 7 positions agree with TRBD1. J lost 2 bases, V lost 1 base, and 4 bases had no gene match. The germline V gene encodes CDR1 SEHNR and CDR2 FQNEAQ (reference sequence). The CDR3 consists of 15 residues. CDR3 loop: CASSLDRGTNTEAFF. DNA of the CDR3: TGTGCCAGCAGCTTAGACAGGGGAACAAACACTGAAGCTTTCTTT. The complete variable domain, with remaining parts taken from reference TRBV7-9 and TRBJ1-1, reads DTGVSQNPRHKITKRGQNVTFRCDPISEHNRLYWYRQTLGQGPEFLTYFQNEAQLEKSRLLSDRFSAERPKGSFSTLEIQRTEQGDSAMYLCASSLDRGTNTEAFFGQGTRLTVV.

The CDR3 sequence is CASSFSPGYNEQFF. CDR3 nucleotide sequence: TGTGCCAGCAGCTTCTCCCCCGGTTACAATGAGCAGTTCTTC. J is TRBJ2-1 and V is TRBV7-3, with D uncertain. CDR1 and CDR2 (germline): SGHTA, FQGTGA. There are 14 residues in the CDR3. Trimming removed 3 bases from V and 4 bases from J, with 10 bases in between. Full variable domain (outside the CDR3, taken from reference TRBV7-3 and TRBJ2-1): GAGVSQTPSNKVTEKGKYVELRCDPISGHTALYWYRQSLGQGPEFLIYFQGTGAADDSGLPNDRFFAVRPEGSVSTLKIQRTERGDSAVYLCASSFSPGYNEQFFGPGTRLTVL.

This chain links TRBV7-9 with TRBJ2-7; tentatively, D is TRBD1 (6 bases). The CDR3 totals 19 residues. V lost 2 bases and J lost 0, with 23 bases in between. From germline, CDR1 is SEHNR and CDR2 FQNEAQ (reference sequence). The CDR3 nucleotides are TGTGCCAGCAGCTTATGGACAGACTATGAGAACCCGAGCTCCTACGAGCAGTACTTC. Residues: CASSLWTDYENPSSYEQYF.

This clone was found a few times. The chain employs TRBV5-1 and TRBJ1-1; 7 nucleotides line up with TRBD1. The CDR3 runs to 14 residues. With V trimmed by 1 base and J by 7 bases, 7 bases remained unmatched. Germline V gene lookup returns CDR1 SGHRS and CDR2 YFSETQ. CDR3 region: CASSLYFRDSEAFF. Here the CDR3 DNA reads TGCGCCAGCAGCTTGTACTTCCGGGACAGTGAAGCTTTCTTT.

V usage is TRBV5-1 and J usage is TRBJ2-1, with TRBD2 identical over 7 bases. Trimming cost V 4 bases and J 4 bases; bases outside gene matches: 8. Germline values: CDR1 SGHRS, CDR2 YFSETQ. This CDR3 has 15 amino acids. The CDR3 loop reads CASSPKRGRYNEQFF. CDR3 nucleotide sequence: TGCGCCAGCAGCCCCAAGCGGGGCCGGTACAATGAGCAGTTCTTC.

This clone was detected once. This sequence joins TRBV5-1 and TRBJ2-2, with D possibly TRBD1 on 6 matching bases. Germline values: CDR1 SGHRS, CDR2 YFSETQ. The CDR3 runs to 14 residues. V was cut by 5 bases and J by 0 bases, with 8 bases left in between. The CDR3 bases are TGCGCCAGCAGAGAGGGGGCGAACACCGGGGAGCTGTTTTTT. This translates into CASREGANTGELFF.

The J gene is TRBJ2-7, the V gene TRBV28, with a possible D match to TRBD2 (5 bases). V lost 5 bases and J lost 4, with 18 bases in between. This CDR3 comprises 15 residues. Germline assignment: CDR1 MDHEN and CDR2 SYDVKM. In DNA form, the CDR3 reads TGTGCCAGCAGTCTACCAGGACCTCCGGGATACGAGCAGTACTTC. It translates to CASSLPGPPGYEQYF.

CDR3 loop: CASSLGGLAGINEQYF. As DNA, the CDR3 is TGCGCCAGCAGCTTGGGGGGACTAGCGGGAATCAACGAGCAGTACTTC. The chain carries TRBV5-1 and TRBJ2-7; 13 bases are a match to TRBD2. Germline lookup yields CDR1 SGHRS and CDR2 YFSETQ. The CDR3 runs to 16 residues. V gave up 0 bases and J gave up 5 bases; unmatched junction bases: 5. Looking up the rest from reference TRBV5-1 and TRBJ2-7 gives the full variable domain: KAGVTQTPRYLIKTRGQQVTLSCSPISGHRSVSWYQQTPGQGLQFLFEYFSETQRNKGNFPGRFSGRQFSNSRSEMNVSTLELGDSALYLCASSLGGLAGINEQYFGPGTRLTVT.

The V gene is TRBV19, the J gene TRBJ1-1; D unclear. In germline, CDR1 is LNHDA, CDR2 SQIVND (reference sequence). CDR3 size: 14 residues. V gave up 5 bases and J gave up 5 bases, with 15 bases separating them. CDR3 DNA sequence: TGTGCCAGTAGTCCCGGCCCCCCCGGGACTGAAGCTTTCTTT. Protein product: CASSPGPPGTEAFF.

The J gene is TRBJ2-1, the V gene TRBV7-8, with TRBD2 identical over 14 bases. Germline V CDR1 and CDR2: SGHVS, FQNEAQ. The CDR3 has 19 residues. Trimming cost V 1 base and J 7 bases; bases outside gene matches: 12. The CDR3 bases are TGTGCCAGCAGCTTAGGAGGGACTAGCGGGAGAAGAATTGGAAATGAGCAGTTCTTC. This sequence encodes CASSLGGTSGRRIGNEQFF.

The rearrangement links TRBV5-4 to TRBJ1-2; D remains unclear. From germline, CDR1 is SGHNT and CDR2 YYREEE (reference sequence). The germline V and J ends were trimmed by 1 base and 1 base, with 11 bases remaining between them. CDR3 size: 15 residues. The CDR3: CASSLKGGSNYGYTF. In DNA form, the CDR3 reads TGTGCCAGCAGCTTGAAGGGCGGCAGTAACTATGGCTACACCTTC.

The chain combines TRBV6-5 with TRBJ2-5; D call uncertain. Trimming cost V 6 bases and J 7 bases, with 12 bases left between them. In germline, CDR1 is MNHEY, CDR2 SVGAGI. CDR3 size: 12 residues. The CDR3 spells CASRTSPGTQYF. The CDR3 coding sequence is TGTGCCAGCAGAACCTCACCGGGGACCCAGTACTTC.

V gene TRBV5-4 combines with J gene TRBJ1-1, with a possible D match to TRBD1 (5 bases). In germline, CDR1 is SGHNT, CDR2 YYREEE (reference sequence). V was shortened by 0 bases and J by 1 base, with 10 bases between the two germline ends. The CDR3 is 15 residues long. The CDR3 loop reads CASSLAKGPNTEAFF. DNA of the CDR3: TGTGCCAGCAGCTTGGCCAAGGGACCGAACACTGAAGCTTTCTTT.

The CDR3 DNA reads as TGCGCCAGCAGCTTCAATAGCGGGGGTGAGCAGTTCTTC. Its protein product is CASSFNSGGEQFF. This chain links TRBV5-1 with TRBJ2-1; 9 nucleotides line up with TRBD2. Trimming removed 2 bases from V and 9 bases from J; junction bases left unmatched: 3. CDR1 is SGHRS, CDR2 YFSETQ, per germline. This CDR3 comprises 13 residues.

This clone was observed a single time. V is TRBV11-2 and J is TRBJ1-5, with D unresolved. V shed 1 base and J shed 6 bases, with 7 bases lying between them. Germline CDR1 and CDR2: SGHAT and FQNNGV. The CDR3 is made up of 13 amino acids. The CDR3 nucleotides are TGTGCCAGCAGCTTAGGATTGGGTCAGCCCCAGCATTTT. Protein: CASSLGLGQPQHF.

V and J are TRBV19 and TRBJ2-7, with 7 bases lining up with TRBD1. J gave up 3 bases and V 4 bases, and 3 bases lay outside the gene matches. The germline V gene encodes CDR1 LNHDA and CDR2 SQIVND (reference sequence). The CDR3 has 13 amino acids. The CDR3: CASSTGTDYEQYF. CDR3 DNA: TGTGCCAGTAGTACCGGGACAGACTACGAGCAGTACTTC.

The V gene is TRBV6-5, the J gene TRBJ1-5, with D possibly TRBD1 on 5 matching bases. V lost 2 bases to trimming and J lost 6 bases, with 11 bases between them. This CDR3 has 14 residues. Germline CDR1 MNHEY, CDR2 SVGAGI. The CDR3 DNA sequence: TGTGCCAGCAGTTACCTGCCGAGGGGTCAGCCCCAGCATTTT. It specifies CASSYLPRGQPQHF.

The CDR3 region is CAWSSTGRNQPQHF. The CDR3 DNA reads as TGTGCCTGGAGCTCGACAGGCCGCAATCAGCCCCAGCATTTT. The chain links TRBV30 to TRBJ1-5; tentative D call: TRBD1 (6 bases). V lost 3 bases to trimming and J lost 2 bases, with 11 bases between them. The CDR3 contains 14 residues. Germline values: CDR1 GTSNPN, CDR2 SVGIG (reference sequence).

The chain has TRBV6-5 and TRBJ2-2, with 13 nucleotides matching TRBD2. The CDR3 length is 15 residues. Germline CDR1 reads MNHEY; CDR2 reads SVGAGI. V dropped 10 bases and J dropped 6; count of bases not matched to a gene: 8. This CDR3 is CATKGLAGAAGELFF. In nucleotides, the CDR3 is TGTGCCACGAAAGGACTAGCGGGAGCGGCCGGGGAGCTGTTTTTT.

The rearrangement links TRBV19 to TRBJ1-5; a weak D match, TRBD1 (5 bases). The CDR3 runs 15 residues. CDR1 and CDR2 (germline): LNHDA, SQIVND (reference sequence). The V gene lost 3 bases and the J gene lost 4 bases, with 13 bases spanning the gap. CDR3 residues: CASSIDSSHNQPQHF. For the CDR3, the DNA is TGTGCCAGTAGTATTGACAGCTCTCATAATCAGCCCCAGCATTTT.

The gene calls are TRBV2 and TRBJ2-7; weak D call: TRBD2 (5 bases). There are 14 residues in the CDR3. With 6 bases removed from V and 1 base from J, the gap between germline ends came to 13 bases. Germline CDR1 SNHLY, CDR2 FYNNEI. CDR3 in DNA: TGTGCCAGCAGAATGGACTTACCGTCCTACGAGCAGTACTTC. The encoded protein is CASRMDLPSYEQYF. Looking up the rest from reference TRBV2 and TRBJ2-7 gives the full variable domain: EPEVTQTPSHQVTQMGQEVILRCVPISNHLYFYWYRQILGQKVEFLVSFYNNEISEKSEIFDDQFSVERPDGSNFTLKIRSTKLEDSAMYFCASRMDLPSYEQYFGPGTRLTVT.

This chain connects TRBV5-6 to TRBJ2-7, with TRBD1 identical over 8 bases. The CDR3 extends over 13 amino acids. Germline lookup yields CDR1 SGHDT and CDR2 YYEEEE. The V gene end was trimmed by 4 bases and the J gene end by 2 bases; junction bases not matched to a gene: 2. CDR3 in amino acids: CASSRQGPYEQYF. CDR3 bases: TGTGCCAGCAGCAGACAGGGGCCCTACGAGCAGTACTTC.

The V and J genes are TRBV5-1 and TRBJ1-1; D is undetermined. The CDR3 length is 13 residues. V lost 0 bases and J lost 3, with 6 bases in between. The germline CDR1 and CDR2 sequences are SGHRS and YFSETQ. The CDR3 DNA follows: TGCGCCAGCAGCTTGGGGGGTGACACTGAAGCTTTCTTT. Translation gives CASSLGGDTEAFF. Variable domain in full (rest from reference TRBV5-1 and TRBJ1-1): KAGVTQTPRYLIKTRGQQVTLSCSPISGHRSVSWYQQTPGQGLQFLFEYFSETQRNKGNFPGRFSGRQFSNSRSEMNVSTLELGDSALYLCASSLGGDTEAFFGQGTRLTVV.